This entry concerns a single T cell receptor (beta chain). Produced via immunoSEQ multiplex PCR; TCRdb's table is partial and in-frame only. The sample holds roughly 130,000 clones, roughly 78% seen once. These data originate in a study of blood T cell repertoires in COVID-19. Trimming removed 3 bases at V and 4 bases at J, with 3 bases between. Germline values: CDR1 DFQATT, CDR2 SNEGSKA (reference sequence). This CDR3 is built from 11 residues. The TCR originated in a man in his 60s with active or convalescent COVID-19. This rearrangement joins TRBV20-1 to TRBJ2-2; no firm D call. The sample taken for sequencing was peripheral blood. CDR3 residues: CSASLTGELFF. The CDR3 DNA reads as TGCAGTGCTAGCCTCACCGGGGAGCTGTTTTTT.